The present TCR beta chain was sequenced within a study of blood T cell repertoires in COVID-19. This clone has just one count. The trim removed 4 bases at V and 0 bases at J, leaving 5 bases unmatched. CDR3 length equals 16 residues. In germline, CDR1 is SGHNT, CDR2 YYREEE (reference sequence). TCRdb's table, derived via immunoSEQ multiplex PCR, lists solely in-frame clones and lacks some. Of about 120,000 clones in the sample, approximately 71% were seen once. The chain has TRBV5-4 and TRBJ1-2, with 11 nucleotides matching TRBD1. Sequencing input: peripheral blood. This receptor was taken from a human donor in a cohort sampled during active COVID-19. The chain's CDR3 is CASSLGQGATNYGYTF. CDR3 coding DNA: TGTGCCAGCAGCCTCGGACAGGGGGCGACTAACTATGGCTACACCTTC.